The following is a T cell receptor beta chain sequence with its context. CDR1 and CDR2 from the germline V gene are LNHDA and SQIVND (reference sequence). The CDR3 runs to 15 residues. J gave up 0 bases and V 7 bases, and 6 bases lay outside the gene matches. This specimen comes from a study of blood T cell repertoires in COVID-19. About the study: The study drew acute and convalescent COVID-19 samples from the United States, Italy and Spain. Nucleic acid was either cDNA or gDNA, and it came from T cells, B-cell-depleted T cells, or PBMCs.

Authors' data handling: Nucleated cell counts were estimated from reference gene primer amplification. The data were produced by immunoSEQ multiplex PCR, yet TCRdb's version contains in-frame clones alone and is incomplete. For V, J and clone size, that table is used; D and trimming come from the DNA. The table shows around 93,000 clones, with 80% to 90% occurring only once. This chain joins TRBV19 and TRBJ1-2; 9 nucleotides agree with TRBD1. The sequenced sample consisted of peripheral blood. The receptor was isolated from a man of 80 years or more with acute or convalescent COVID-19. In DNA, the CDR3 is TGTGCCAGTAAGGACAGGGGACCTGCTAACTATGGCTACACCTTC. Amino acid sequence: CASKDRGPANYGYTF.